The rows below give T cell receptor beta chains drawn from one sample of a study of identical twins. TCRdb recomputed calls from the 5' RACE reads with MiXCR, one row per CDR3 protein. The sample shows hundreds of thousands of distinct CDR3 sequences, 15% to 20% of them seen only once. In addition, the sample was reused for a study of T cells expressing NK-cell markers.

Sequenced material: PBMCs. The receptor source for this set is a young woman in good health. Each CDR3 is given with its conserved first and last residue. D genes are given only for firm matches. Part of the rows lack a size; the others show once, few, many or a class for expanded clones.

CSVVHHNYGYTF TGCAGCGTTGTGCACCATAACTATGGCTACACCTTC 12 TRBV29-1 . . TRBJ1-2
CSAKAEEPVYNEQFF TGCAGTGCTAAGGCTGAGGAGCCAGTCTACAATGAGCAGTTCTTC 15 TRBV20-1 . . TRBJ2-1
CASSPRALGYTGELFF TGTGCCAGCAGCCCCCGGGCCCTTGGGTACACCGGGGAGCTGTTTTTT 16 TRBV4-2 . . TRBJ2-2
CASSRTGTDTQYF TGTGCCAGCAGTCGGACTGGCACAGATACGCAGTATTTT 13 TRBV12-3/TRBV12-4 . many TRBJ2-3
CASSFRGHRFYEQYF TGCGCCAGCAGCTTCAGGGGTCACCGATTCTACGAGCAGTACTTC 15 TRBV4-1 . few TRBJ2-7
CASSPGEYTDTQYF TGTGCCAGCAGCCCTGGAGAATACACAGATACGCAGTATTTT 14 TRBV7-8 . few TRBJ2-3
CASRPTRNSPLHF TGTGCCAGCAGACCAACCAGAAATTCACCCCTCCACTTT 13 TRBV6-1 . . TRBJ1-6
CASSFTGTNTDTQYF TGTGCCAGCAGCTTCACCGGGACAAACACAGATACGCAGTATTTT 15 TRBV7-2 . few TRBJ2-3
CASSLFGASTDTQYF TGCGCCAGCAGCTTGTTCGGAGCTAGCACAGATACGCAGTATTTT 15 TRBV5-1 . many TRBJ2-3
CSAWTVSGNTIYF TGCAGTGCGTGGACAGTCTCTGGAAACACCATATATTTT 13 TRBV20-1 . . TRBJ1-3
CASSRQGTQFF TGTGCCAGCAGCCGACAGGGCACCCAGTTCTTC 11 TRBV6-2/TRBV6-3 TRBD1 . TRBJ2-1
CASSLGSGGGSPLHF TGCGCCAGCAGCTTGGGATCAGGGGGTGGTTCACCCCTCCACTTT 15 TRBV5-1 TRBD1 few TRBJ1-6
CASSSRDYQETQYF TGTGCCAGCAGCTCCCGGGACTACCAAGAGACCCAGTACTTC 14 TRBV5-6 . . TRBJ2-5
CSVVRLAGSSYNEQFF TGCAGCGTTGTCCGACTAGCGGGGAGCTCCTACAATGAGCAGTTCTTC 16 TRBV29-1 TRBD2 few TRBJ2-1
CATSDPGHLTAQYF TGTGCCACCAGTGATCCGGGACACCTGACGGCCCAGTACTTC 14 TRBV24-1 . . TRBJ2-5
CASSGLAGSTGELFF TGTGCCAGCAGCGGTTTAGCGGGGAGCACCGGGGAGCTGTTTTTT 15 TRBV4-2 TRBD2 . TRBJ2-2
CASSGDSLGYGYTF TGTGCCAGCAGTGGGGACAGCTTAGGCTATGGCTACACCTTC 14 TRBV25-1 TRBD1 few TRBJ1-2
CASSPQGAGLRVEQYF TGTGCCAGCTCACCGCAGGGGGCAGGGCTCAGGGTCGAGCAGTACTTC 16 TRBV18 TRBD1 . TRBJ2-7
CAWETGTGSPYEQYF TGTGCCTGGGAGACCGGGACAGGATCTCCCTACGAGCAGTACTTC 15 TRBV30 TRBD1 . TRBJ2-7
CATQPGLAGNRNTGELFF TGTGCCACCCAGCCGGGACTAGCGGGTAACAGGAACACCGGGGAGCTGTTTTTT 18 TRBV10-3 TRBD2 few TRBJ2-2
CASSPTGRTEAFF TGTGCCAGCAGCCCGACAGGGAGGACTGAAGCTTTCTTT 13 TRBV7-9 TRBD1 many TRBJ1-1
CASSQDRVAGDTQYF TGCGCCAGCAGCCAAGATAGGGTAGCGGGAGATACGCAGTATTTT 15 TRBV4-3 TRBD2 . TRBJ2-3
CASSLPGRPTGELFF TGTGCCAGCAGTTTACCGGGCAGACCAACCGGGGAGCTGTTTTTT 15 TRBV12-3/TRBV12-4 . . TRBJ2-2
CASSVGTSGSMDTQYF TGTGCCAGCAGCGTAGGGACTAGCGGGAGTATGGATACGCAGTATTTT 16 TRBV9 TRBD2 few TRBJ2-3
CASSLGGGPDTGELFF TGTGCCAGCAGCTTAGGGGGAGGGCCAGACACCGGGGAGCTGTTTTTT 16 TRBV7-8 TRBD2 . TRBJ2-2
CSARDGSGDNEQFF TGCAGTGCTAGAGATGGAAGCGGGGACAATGAGCAGTTCTTC 14 TRBV20-1 TRBD2 few TRBJ2-1
CASSYSRAGPGSPLHF TGTGCCAGCAGTTACTCGAGGGCAGGGCCGGGGTCACCCCTCCACTTT 16 TRBV6-5 . few TRBJ1-6
CASSFSGDEQYF TGTGCCAGCAGTTTTTCCGGGGACGAGCAGTACTTC 12 TRBV12-3/TRBV12-4 . . TRBJ2-7
CASSTGVPSTDTQYF TGTGCCAGCAGCACGGGGGTACCTAGCACAGATACGCAGTATTTT 15 TRBV21-1 . . TRBJ2-3
CASRRASGTGEQFF TGTGCCAGCCGGCGGGCTAGCGGGACGGGTGAGCAGTTCTTC 14 TRBV2 TRBD2 . TRBJ2-1
CASSLDGGTSVWETQYF TGTGCCAGCAGCTTAGATGGTGGGACTAGCGTCTGGGAGACCCAGTACTTC 17 TRBV11-2 TRBD2 . TRBJ2-5
CASSLAWKEANNEQFF TGCGCCAGCAGCTTGGCCTGGAAGGAGGCTAACAATGAGCAGTTCTTC 16 TRBV5-1 . few TRBJ2-1
CASSLWQREGGGWSEQFF TGCGCCAGCAGCTTATGGCAGCGGGAGGGCGGGGGATGGAGTGAGCAGTTCTTC 18 TRBV5-1 TRBD2 . TRBJ2-1
CSAIGLSLNLMKQFF TGCAGTGCTATAGGACTTAGCTTGAATCTAATGAAGCAGTTCTTC 15 TRBV20-1 . . TRBJ2-1
CASSKLSSSASDTQYF TGTGCCAGCAGCAAACTAAGTTCTTCGGCGTCGGATACGCAGTATTTT 16 TRBV21-1 . . TRBJ2-3
CASSPPDRAYQETQYF TGTGCCAGCTCACCACCGGACAGGGCCTACCAAGAGACCCAGTACTTC 16 TRBV18 TRBD1 few TRBJ2-5
CASSWAPDTQYF TGTGCCAGCAGCTGGGCTCCAGATACGCAGTATTTT 12 TRBV7-2 . few TRBJ2-3
CASSQGLGEYNEQFF TGTGCCAGCAGCCAGGGACTCGGGGAGTACAATGAGCAGTTCTTC 15 TRBV14 . . TRBJ2-1
CASSFFGIMNTEAFF TGTGCCAGCAGCTTCTTTGGGATAATGAACACTGAAGCTTTCTTT 15 TRBV5-6 . few TRBJ1-1
CASSSSGVGRSEQYF TGTGCCAGCAGTTCCTCCGGGGTTGGTAGGAGCGAGCAGTACTTC 15 TRBV28 . . TRBJ2-7
CASSQRVPGLAGGGAYNEQFF TGCGCCAGCAGCCAAAGAGTTCCTGGACTAGCGGGAGGCGGGGCCTACAATGAGCAGTTCTTC 21 TRBV4-1 TRBD2 . TRBJ2-1
CASSFTGVYNEQFF TGCGCCAGCAGCTTCACGGGAGTATACAATGAGCAGTTCTTC 14 TRBV5-1 . many TRBJ2-1
CASSLWGLDTEAFF TGTGCCAGCAGTTTATGGGGCCTAGACACTGAAGCTTTCTTT 14 TRBV27 . . TRBJ1-1
CASSYSTDTGELFF TGTGCCAGCAGTTACTCGACGGACACCGGGGAGCTGTTTTTT 14 TRBV6-2/TRBV6-3 . few TRBJ2-2
CSVLGLGDRETQYF TGCAGCGTATTGGGACTAGGGGATAGGGAGACCCAGTACTTC 14 TRBV29-1 TRBD2 few TRBJ2-5
CASSPSSGAAGDTQYF TGTGCCAGCAGCCCTTCTAGCGGGGCCGCCGGGGATACGCAGTATTTT 16 TRBV9 TRBD2 . TRBJ2-3